Sequencing of this T cell receptor (beta chain) was carried out in a study of T cells in Graves' hyperthyroidism and ophthalmopathy. Researchers took RNA transcripts and amplified the TCR beta CDR3 regions from them. A first-round RT-PCR of the TCR CDR3 used the HTBI primer set. TCRdb analysed the multiplex PCR reads with MiXCR anew, one entry per CDR3 protein. The sample has about 340,000 distinct CDR3 sequences; roughly a fifth are singletons. This clonotype turned up a few times. The V gene's germline CDR1 is SGDLS and CDR2 YYNGEE. With V trimmed by 4 bases and J by 1 base, 7 bases remained unmatched. This CDR3 is 16 amino acids long.

The rearrangement joins TRBV9 to TRBJ2-2; 7 bases line up with TRBD2. The TCR sequence derives from a woman in her fifties or sixties with Graves' hyperthyroidism. The material sequenced was blood. Written as DNA, the CDR3 is TGTGCCAGCAGCCCTCGGGGACTACTGAACACCGGGGAGCTGTTTTTT. Its translation is CASSPRGLLNTGELFF.